These 22 T cell receptor beta chains originate from one sample sequenced in a study of regulatory T cells in long-lasting Graves disease. Indicated time point: persistent/refractory GD, antithyroid drugs over 5 years with positive TRAb. PBMCs provided the RNA from which the TCR library was made. Investigators prepared the TCR beta libraries by applying iRepertoire HTBI primers and Arm-PCR of CDR3 regions. TCRdb re-called the multiplex PCR reads through MiXCR, storing one row per CDR3 protein. Of over 650,000 distinct CDR3 sequences listed, around 30% are singletons. This specimen was peripheral blood mononuclear cells (PBMCs), taken when the disease was refractory, from a patient treated with antithyroid drugs. The receptors shown here come from a female donor with Graves disease.

This clonotype has only a few counts. This sequence joins TRBV30 and TRBJ1-5; D remains unclear. Per the germline V gene, CDR1 is GTSNPN and CDR2 is SVGIG (reference sequence). V shed 0 bases and J shed 4 bases, with 10 bases lying between them. The CDR3 sequence is 14 residues long. The CDR3 region is CAWSVSKLNQPQHF. The CDR3 DNA reads as TGTGCCTGGAGTGTGTCAAAGCTTAATCAGCCCCAGCATTTT.

V usage is TRBV20-1 and J usage is TRBJ1-4; D is unresolved. CDR3 length: 15 residues. Per germline, CDR1 DFQATT and CDR2 SNEGSKA (reference sequence). Deletions cut 0 bases from V and 0 bases from J, with 8 bases between. CDR3 residues: CSARDYGATNEKLFF. CDR3 nucleotide sequence: TGCAGTGCTAGAGATTATGGGGCAACTAATGAAAAACTGTTTTTT.

This clonotype has just a few counts. CDR3: CASSIGRGQITEAFF. The CDR3 DNA reads as TGTGCCAGTAGTATAGGCCGGGGACAAATCACTGAAGCTTTCTTT. The V call is TRBV19, the J call TRBJ1-1, with a possible D match to TRBD1 (6 bases). The V end was cut by 1 base, the J end by 4 bases, with 13 bases between. The CDR3 extends over 15 amino acids. Per the germline V gene, CDR1 is LNHDA and CDR2 is SQIVND (reference sequence).

This clonotype was observed a handful of times. The chain is built from TRBV3-1 and TRBJ1-2; D unclear. Trimming removed 5 bases at V and 2 bases at J, with 15 bases between. Germline CDR1 and CDR2: LGHDT and YNNKEL (reference sequence). The CDR3 runs 15 residues. CDR3 nucleotides: TGTGCCAGCAGCGCGACCAGGACCCCGAACTATGGCTACACCTTC. Encoded protein: CASSATRTPNYGYTF.

The rearrangement joins TRBV12-3 or TRBV12-4 to TRBJ1-5; D is unclear. The CDR3 has 13 residues. V lost 6 bases and J lost 6, with 12 bases in between. CDR3 in DNA: TGTGCCAGCAGCCTGGACGGACCTCAGCCCCAGCATTTT. Its protein is CASSLDGPQPQHF.

The chain is built from TRBV7-9 and TRBJ1-2; 8 nucleotides agree with TRBD1. Germline-derived CDR1 and CDR2 are SEHNR and FQNEAQ (reference sequence). The V and J ends lost 4 bases and 3 bases, in that order; junction bases with no gene match: 4. CDR3 length: 14 amino acids. The CDR3 DNA sequence: TGTGCCAGCAGCTCAACGACAGGGGACTATGGCTACACCTTC. It codes for CASSSTTGDYGYTF. Looking up the rest from reference TRBV7-9 and TRBJ1-2 gives the full variable domain: DTGVSQNPRHKITKRGQNVTFRCDPISEHNRLYWYRQTLGQGPEFLTYFQNEAQLEKSRLLSDRFSAERPKGSFSTLEIQRTEQGDSAMYLCASSSTTGDYGYTFGSGTRLTVV.

The chain is built from TRBV7-9 and TRBJ1-1; no clear D. There are 12 residues in the CDR3. V was trimmed by 4 bases and J by 3 bases, leaving 6 bases between them. Looked up from germline, CDR1 is SEHNR and CDR2 is FQNEAQ (reference sequence). CDR3 amino acids: CASSSWDTEAFF. The CDR3 DNA reads as TGTGCCAGCAGCTCCTGGGACACTGAAGCTTTCTTT.

Regarding this clonotype: A much larger clone lies a single base off, so this may be a read error. The chain combines TRBV28 with TRBJ2-5, with a tentative D call TRBD2 (6 bases). The germline gives CDR1 MDHEN, CDR2 SYDVKM. CDR3 size: 18 residues. Trimming cost V 5 bases and J 2 bases, with 24 bases left between them. CDR3 sequence (DNA): TGTGCCAGCAGTCCTTATTGGACTGGCGGGAACACACAAGAGACCCAGTACTTC. Its protein is CASSPYWTGGNTQETQYF.

In its sample, this clonotype was seen many times. This sequence joins TRBV12-3 or TRBV12-4 and TRBJ2-5; 9 bases are shared with TRBD1. Unmatched junction bases numbered 2, after V lost 4 bases and J lost 2 bases. The CDR3 consists of 14 residues. The DNA of the CDR3 is TGTGCCAGCAGTTGGGGACAGGGACAAGAGACCCAGTACTTC. This gives the protein CASSWGQGQETQYF.

This clonotype was observed once. This may be a read error, as it is one base from a much larger clone. This rearrangement joins TRBV11-2 to TRBJ1-2, with 7 bases that match TRBD1. Germline CDR1 reads SGHAT; CDR2 reads FQNNGV. The CDR3 contains 19 residues. The CDR3 nucleotides are TGTGCCAGCAGTCTACCTTCCGGAAACAGGGGCGCCAGCTTCTATGGCAACACCTTC. It yields the protein CASSLPSGNRGASFYGNTF.

This clonotype was seen ten or more times. The chain recombines TRBV27 with TRBJ1-2; D unresolved. Germline assignment: CDR1 MNHEY and CDR2 SMNVEV (reference sequence). The CDR3 covers 14 residues. Trimming cost V 3 bases and J 3 bases, with 11 bases left between them. The CDR3 region has the DNA TGTGCCAGCAGTTTGTACGGGGTTGACTATGGCTACACCTTC. This translates into CASSLYGVDYGYTF.

The CDR3 protein is CAWSGGPYEQYF. The CDR3 bases are TGTGCCTGGAGTGGAGGTCCCTACGAGCAGTACTTC. The V call is TRBV30, the J call TRBJ2-7; D gene unclear. Germline V gives CDR1 GTSNPN, CDR2 SVGIG (reference sequence). This CDR3 is built from 12 residues. V was cut by 1 base and J by 2 bases, with 6 bases left in between.

This clonotype was seen more than once but under ten times. The rearrangement links TRBV5-1 to TRBJ1-1; 8 bases match TRBD1. V gave up 4 bases and J gave up 7 bases; unmatched junction bases: 9. The CDR3 is 14 residues long. Germline lookup yields CDR1 SGHRS and CDR2 YFSETQ. As DNA, the CDR3 is TGCGCCAGCAGCGGCGGACAGGGTTGGGTTGAAGCTTTCTTT. Amino acids: CASSGGQGWVEAFF.

In this sample, this clonotype turned up a few times. The J gene is TRBJ1-2, the V gene TRBV29-1, with 9 bases lining up with TRBD1. After removal of 4 bases from V and 12 bases from J, the junction contained 9 bases not matched to a gene. The CDR3 loop spans 12 amino acids. Germline assignment: CDR1 SQVTM and CDR2 ANQGSEA. In nucleotides, the CDR3 is TGCAGCGTTGGGGACAGGGAGGTTGTGGACACCTTC. Translated, it gives CSVGDREVVDTF.

The V call is TRBV20-1, the J call TRBJ2-5, with D possibly being TRBD2 (6 bases). The CDR3 is 13 residues long. Germline-derived CDR1 and CDR2 are DFQATT and SNEGSKA (reference sequence). The CDR3 bases are TGCAAAGCAAGGAGGGACGGAGAAGAGACCCAGTACTTC. This codes for CKARRDGEETQYF.

This clonotype was observed a handful of times. The J gene is TRBJ1-2, the V gene TRBV6-1, with TRBD1 matching 10 bases. The V gene's germline CDR1 is MNHNS and CDR2 SASEGT. The trim removed 6 bases at V and 5 bases at J, leaving 9 bases unmatched. The CDR3 is 15 amino acids. The CDR3 DNA sequence: TGTGCCAGCAGGAACCTCGGGACAGGGGATTATGGCTACACCTTC. Encoded protein: CASRNLGTGDYGYTF.

V and J are TRBV5-1 and TRBJ1-1; no reliable D call. V lost 0 bases and J lost 5, with 17 bases in between. CDR3 size: 16 residues. Germline CDR1 and CDR2: SGHRS and YFSETQ. The CDR3 nucleotides read TGCGCCAGCAGCTTGGTAGGGAGCTTTAAGACTACTGAAGCTTTCTTT. Encoded protein: CASSLVGSFKTTEAFF. Full variable domain (missing parts from reference TRBV5-1 and TRBJ1-1): KAGVTQTPRYLIKTRGQQVTLSCSPISGHRSVSWYQQTPGQGLQFLFEYFSETQRNKGNFPGRFSGRQFSNSRSEMNVSTLELGDSALYLCASSLVGSFKTTEAFFGQGTRLTVV.

This chain joins TRBV4-2 and TRBJ2-7; 10 bases map to TRBD2. Germline lookup yields CDR1 LGHNA and CDR2 YNFKEQ. The V gene end was trimmed by 3 bases and the J gene end by 0 bases; junction bases not matched to a gene: 5. This CDR3 region has 16 residues. This chain's CDR3 is CASSQSGLAVSYEQYF. In DNA, the CDR3 is TGTGCCAGCAGCCAGTCCGGACTAGCGGTCTCCTACGAGCAGTACTTC.

This clonotype has ten or more counts. The chain carries TRBV6-1 and TRBJ1-6, with 7 bases aligning to TRBD1. The CDR3 consists of 15 residues. CDR1 is MNHNS, CDR2 SASEGT, per germline. V was clipped by 4 bases and J by 7 bases; unmatched bases: 7. The CDR3 DNA is TGTGCCAGCAGTGCCCGGACAGGCGGAAATTCACCCCTCCACTTT. Protein product: CASSARTGGNSPLHF.

This clonotype was seen a handful of times. The CDR3: CAITGSGPSSYNEQFF. CDR3 DNA: TGTGCCATCACAGGGTCCGGCCCCAGCTCCTACAATGAGCAGTTCTTC. The J gene is TRBJ2-1, the V gene TRBV10-3; D is possibly TRBD1 (5 bases). Germline V gene data show CDR1 as ENHRY and CDR2 as SYGVKD. There are 16 residues in the CDR3. Trimming took off 7 bases at V and 0 bases at J, with 16 bases between the two ends.

A note on this clonotype: A much bigger clone sits one base away, suggesting this may be a read error. This chain uses TRBV6-1 with TRBJ1-1; weak D call: TRBD1 (5 bases). Trimming removed 6 bases from V and 4 bases from J, with 9 bases in between. There are 12 residues in the CDR3. CDR1 and CDR2 from the germline V gene are MNHNS and SASEGT. CDR3 sequence reads: CASRAGFTEAFF. The CDR3 DNA sequence: TGTGCCAGCAGGGCAGGGTTCACTGAAGCTTTCTTT.

This clonotype turned up a few times. The rearrangement joins TRBV5-1 to TRBJ1-4; weak D call: TRBD1 (5 bases). V shed 2 bases and J shed 3 bases, with 8 bases lying between them. This CDR3 region has 14 residues. Germline assignment: CDR1 SGHRS and CDR2 YFSETQ. CDR3 coding DNA: TGCGCCAGCAGCTTCGGGGGATCTAATGAAAAACTGTTTTTT. Translated, it gives CASSFGGSNEKLFF.